Shown below are 5 T cell receptor beta chains from a single sample sequenced in a study of tissue T cells after allogeneic stem cell transplantation. Time point here: mouse harvest day 14 after allogeneic transplant. The graft held 10^6 splenic CD5+ T cells and 10^7 T-cell-depleted bone marrow cells. Produced via immunoSEQ multiplex PCR; TCRdb's table is partial and in-frame only. The sample records about 3,200 clones, approximately 41% being singletons. Sample: gut tissue. Receptor source: a female BALB/c mouse given C57BL/6 T cells with graft-versus-host disease after an allogeneic hematopoietic cell transplant.

Turning to this clone: Each gene name is a mouse one. The read ends 1 residue before the CDR3 terminus; that terminus is restored from the germline J gene. The rearrangement links TRBV3 to TRBJ2-3; D is undetermined. V shed 5 bases and J shed 1 base, with 10 bases lying between them. CDR1 is SNHLY and CDR2 is FYNGKV in the germline V gene (reference sequence). The CDR3 has 14 residues. The CDR3 spells CASSDRRGAETLYF. The CDR3 bases that were read are TGTGCCAGCAGCGACCGGCGGGGTGCAGAAACGCTGTAT.

As concerns this clone: Gene names and germline match the mouse. The read ends 1 residue before the CDR3 terminus; that terminus is restored from the germline J gene. The chain joins TRBV4 to TRBJ2-2, with 13 bases identical to TRBD2. Germline CDR1 and CDR2: LGHDT and YNNKQL (reference sequence). The CDR3 is 17 amino acids. V lost 5 bases to trimming and J lost 4 bases; unmatched junction nucleotides: 7. CDR3 DNA, as far as it was read: TGTGCCAGCAGCAACGGACTGGGGGGGCGCCTCACCGGGCAGCTCTAC. This sequence encodes CASSNGLGGRLTGQLY. Given in full, the CDR3 is CASSNGLGGRLTGQLYF. The full variable domain, in which reference TRBV4 and TRBJ2-2 provide the parts outside the CDR3, is ETAVFQTPNYHVTQVGNEVSFNCKQTLGHDTMYWYKQDSKKLLKIMFSYNNKQLIVNETVPRRFSPQSSDKAHLNLRIKSVEPEDSAVYLCASSNGLGGRLTGQLYFGEGSKLTVL.

Concerning this clone: All gene names here are mouse names. The read ends 1 residue early relative to the CDR3; the germline J gene fills the gap. V and J are TRBV16 and TRBJ2-5, with 9 positions matching TRBD2. V lost 5 bases, J lost 11 bases, and 11 bases stayed unmatched. The CDR3 runs 14 residues. The germline gives CDR1 SGHSA, CDR2 FRNQAP. The CDR3 bases that were read are TGTGCAAGCAGCCTGGACTGGGGCGGTTATGACCAGTAC. Protein: CASSLDWGGYDQY. The complete CDR3 reads CASSLDWGGYDQYF.

Turning to this clone: Genes and germline are mouse. The read halts 1 residue ahead of the CDR3 end, with the missing end drawn from the germline J gene. This chain uses TRBV31 with TRBJ1-2; perhaps TRBD1 as D (6 bases). Germline assignment: CDR1 GKSSPN and CDR2 SITVG. Trimming removed 0 bases at V and 0 bases at J, with 11 bases between. The CDR3 runs to 15 residues. The covered CDR3 bases are TGTGCCTGGAGTCTAGAGGGGGGGGCAAACTCCGACTACACC. Translation: CAWSLEGGANSDYT. The CDR3 in full is CAWSLEGGANSDYTF.

Regarding this clone: Genes here carry mouse names. The CDR3 is cut off 1 residue early in the read; its end comes from the germline J gene. The chain joins TRBV12-1 to TRBJ1-1; 10 bases match TRBD1. This CDR3 has 12 residues. CDR1 SGHSN and CDR2 HYEKVE come from the germline V gene. The V segment lost 4 bases and the J segment 7 bases; nucleotides outside the gene matches: 2. This CDR3 is CASSRDRGEVFF. CDR3 bases read: TGTGCCAGCTCCCGGGACAGGGGAGAAGTCTTC. The variable domain in full, completed from reference TRBV12-1 and TRBJ1-1, reads DSGVVQSPRHIIKEKGGRSVLTCIPISGHSNVVWYQQTLGKELKFLIQHYEKVERDKGFLPSRFSVQQFDDYHSEMNMSALELEDSAMYFCASSRDRGEVFFGKGTRLTVV.